This T cell receptor beta chain was observed in a study of blood T cell repertoires in COVID-19. V shed 7 bases, J shed 3 bases, and the junction held 15 bases outside the gene matches. CDR1 LNHDA and CDR2 SQIVND come from the germline V gene (reference sequence). The CDR3 runs 18 residues. The method was immunoSEQ multiplex PCR; TCRdb's version includes in-frame clones alone and lacks a portion of them. The table lists about 200,000 clones, approximately 85% of them singletons. The clonotype originates from a woman in her 70s with COVID-19, enrolled during active disease. Specimen: peripheral blood. The genes are TRBV19 and TRBJ1-6; 7 bases match TRBD1. The CDR3 region is CASMGTVEGAGYNSPLHF. The DNA for the CDR3 is TGTGCCAGTATGGGAACCGTGGAGGGGGCCGGCTATAATTCACCCCTCCACTTT.